These 22 T cell receptor beta chains were all obtained from the same sample, sequenced in a study of T cell responses to AZD1222 COVID-19 vaccine. Sequencing used immunoSEQ multiplex PCR; TCRdb keeps in-frame clones, though not all of them. This repertoire shows 130,000 to 150,000 clones, around 91% found once; its top ten account for more than 1.5%. Sample: peripheral blood, taken on day 0 of AZD1222 vaccination. The origin of the receptors is an adult in good health.

This chain links TRBV4-1 with TRBJ1-3; 7 positions agree with TRBD1. The CDR3 covers 16 residues. Per the germline V gene, CDR1 is MGHRA and CDR2 is YSYEKL. J lost 0 bases, V lost 1 base, and 3 bases had no gene match. The CDR3 DNA sequence: TGCGCCAGCAGCCAAGGGGGACAGAACTCTGGAAACACCATATATTTT. Translated: CASSQGGQNSGNTIYF.

The chain joins TRBV9 to TRBJ1-1; possible D gene TRBD1, 5 bases. The CDR3 runs 15 residues. Trimming left V 0 bases short and J 4 bases short, with 13 bases between. Per germline, CDR1 SGDLS and CDR2 YYNGEE. The CDR3 DNA follows: TGTGCCAGCAGCGTAGGCCGGATGGGGGGCACTGAAGCTTTCTTT. It translates to CASSVGRMGGTEAFF.

In its sample, this clone was seen once. This rearrangement joins TRBV3-1 (or the pseudogene TRBV3-2) to TRBJ1-2, with D possibly matching TRBD1 (6 bases). This CDR3 comprises 15 residues. With 0 bases removed from V and 4 bases from J, the gap between germline ends came to 12 bases. CDR1 and CDR2 (germline): LGHDT, YNNKEL (reference sequence). This chain's CDR3 is CASSQDQQGGYGYTF. The CDR3 nucleotides read TGTGCCAGCAGCCAAGATCAACAGGGCGGCTATGGCTACACCTTC.

This clone appeared a single time. V is TRBV5-1 and J is TRBJ1-1; 8 bases agree with TRBD1. V lost 0 bases to trimming and J lost 4 bases; unmatched junction nucleotides: 5. The germline V gene encodes CDR1 SGHRS and CDR2 YFSETQ. The CDR3 has 15 amino acids. Here the CDR3 DNA reads TGCGCCAGCAGCTTGGCAGGACAGGGAGTCACTGAAGCTTTCTTT. Protein product: CASSLAGQGVTEAFF.

CDR3 amino acids: CASSGQANTGELFF. The CDR3 nucleotides read TGTGCCAGCAGCGGACAGGCGAACACCGGGGAGCTGTTTTTT. The V and J genes are TRBV2 and TRBJ2-2; 7 bases agree with TRBD1. The CDR3 extends over 14 amino acids. CDR1 and CDR2 (germline): SNHLY, FYNNEI. J was trimmed by 0 bases and V by 6 bases; bases with no gene match: 1.

The CDR3 sequence: CASSILQGTEQFF. The CDR3 DNA sequence: TGTGCCAGCAGCATCCTGCAGGGCACTGAGCAGTTCTTC. V and J are TRBV27 and TRBJ2-1; D might be TRBD1 (5 bases). The length of the CDR3 is 13 residues. Germline lookup yields CDR1 MNHEY and CDR2 SMNVEV (reference sequence). The germline V and J ends were trimmed by 6 bases and 9 bases, with 15 bases remaining between them.

The chain couples TRBV7-9 to TRBJ2-7, with 9 bases matching TRBD1. This CDR3 region has 14 residues. Germline V lookup: CDR1 SEHNR, CDR2 FQNEAQ (reference sequence). V shed 6 bases and J 6 bases; nucleotides not matched to a gene: 9. The CDR3 DNA reads TGTGCCAGCAGTTGGGAGACAGGGGGAGGCGAGCAGTACTTC. Protein: CASSWETGGGEQYF.

The chain combines TRBV2 with TRBJ1-5, with D hard to call. In germline, CDR1 is SNHLY, CDR2 FYNNEI. The V gene lost 6 bases and the J gene lost 0 bases, with 21 bases spanning the gap. The CDR3 has 18 residues. Here the CDR3 reads CASRENEHTTNSNQPQHF. The CDR3 bases are TGTGCCAGCAGGGAGAACGAACACACTACTAATAGCAATCAGCCCCAGCATTTT.

This clone turned up a few times. V gene TRBV27 combines with J gene TRBJ1-1; possible D gene TRBD1, 5 bases. Germline V gives CDR1 MNHEY, CDR2 SMNVEV (reference sequence). This CDR3 contains 15 residues. Between the trimmed V and J ends, which lost 7 bases and 7 bases, there was a span of 22 bases. The CDR3 loop reads CASNPPGRGLDEAFF. The CDR3, as DNA: TGTGCCAGCAACCCCCCGGGACGGGGGTTAGATGAAGCTTTCTTT.

The CDR3 sequence: CASRQDSTNEKLFF. The CDR3 nucleotides read TGTGCCAGCAGGCAGGACAGCACCAATGAAAAACTGTTTTTT. The chain employs TRBV2 and TRBJ1-4, with D tentatively TRBD1 (6 bases). The CDR3 length is 14 residues. V was pared by 6 bases and J by 5 bases, with 13 bases between. From germline, CDR1 is SNHLY and CDR2 FYNNEI.

This chain uses TRBV15 with TRBJ2-6, with no clear D. Trimming took 4 bases from V and 3 from J, leaving 13 bases between them. The CDR3 length is 16 residues. Germline CDR1 and CDR2: LNHNV and YYDKDF (reference sequence). The CDR3, as DNA: TGTGCCACCAGCACCAACATCGGGTTTGGGGCCAACGTCCTGACTTTC. This sequence encodes CATSTNIGFGANVLTF.

The genes are TRBV7-3 and TRBJ1-2; TRBD1 matches 8 bases. Germline CDR1 reads SGHTA; CDR2 reads FQGTGA. This CDR3 is built from 18 residues. V lost 2 bases to trimming and J lost 4 bases; unmatched junction nucleotides: 15. CDR3 protein: CASSLELMYRGMSYGYTF. As DNA, the CDR3 is TGTGCCAGCAGCTTAGAGTTGATGTACAGGGGGATGAGCTATGGCTACACCTTC.

There are a few counts of this clone. The chain has TRBV2 and TRBJ1-5; D call uncertain. V lost 6 bases to trimming and J lost 0 bases, with 9 bases between them. Germline V gives CDR1 SNHLY, CDR2 FYNNEI. The CDR3 sequence is 14 residues long. The CDR3 sequence is CASRSDISNQPQHF. The CDR3 DNA sequence: TGTGCCAGCAGAAGTGACATTAGCAATCAGCCCCAGCATTTT.

The chain employs TRBV30 and TRBJ2-7; 7 nucleotides align to TRBD2. The V segment lost 3 bases and the J segment 3 bases; nucleotides outside the gene matches: 5. This CDR3 is built from 13 residues. Germline V gene sequence: CDR1 GTSNPN, CDR2 SVGIG (reference sequence). The CDR3 region is CAWRTSAYYEQYF. CDR3 DNA sequence: TGTGCCTGGAGAACTAGCGCCTACTACGAGCAGTACTTC.

The chain has TRBV6-6 and TRBJ2-7, with a weak D call TRBD1 (5 bases). The V gene's germline CDR1 is MNHNY and CDR2 SVGAGI (reference sequence). Trimming shortened V by 6 bases and J by 6 bases, and 15 bases separated the two germline ends. The CDR3 is made up of 13 amino acids. CDR3 residues: CASRVVSGAEQYF. CDR3 coding DNA: TGTGCCAGCAGGGTGGTTAGTGGGGCCGAGCAGTACTTC.

This chain links TRBV3-1 (or the pseudogene TRBV3-2) with TRBJ1-5; D is possibly TRBD1 (6 bases). CDR3 length: 15 amino acids. Germline CDR1 and CDR2: LGHDT and YNNKEL (reference sequence). The V and J ends lost 4 bases and 2 bases respectively, with 12 bases between them. CDR3 amino acids: CASSPTRQGNQPQHF. In DNA form, the CDR3 reads TGTGCCAGCAGCCCCACTAGACAGGGCAATCAGCCCCAGCATTTT.

CDR3 DNA: TGCAGTGCTAGAGATTCAGTTACAGCTTTCTTT. Its translation is CSARDSVTAFF. The rearrangement joins TRBV20-1 to TRBJ1-1; D uncertain. Germline values: CDR1 DFQATT, CDR2 SNEGSKA (reference sequence). Trimming took off 0 bases at V and 10 bases at J, with 9 bases between the two ends. This CDR3 is built from 11 residues.

The genes are TRBV5-1 and TRBJ1-1; 10 bases line up with TRBD1. The CDR3 has 14 residues. Germline values: CDR1 SGHRS, CDR2 YFSETQ. V lost 5 bases and J lost 3; bases outside the gene matches: 4. CDR3 sequence: CASRRQGADTEAFF. The CDR3 DNA reads as TGCGCCAGCAGGCGACAGGGGGCGGACACTGAAGCTTTCTTT.

The chain has TRBV6-5 and TRBJ1-5; 12 bases fit TRBD1. The length of the CDR3 is 15 residues. The ends lost 8 bases at V and 1 base at J; junction bases unmatched: 3. From germline, CDR1 is MNHEY and CDR2 SVGAGI. CDR3 protein: CASGDRGRSNQPQHF. In nucleotides, the CDR3 is TGTGCCAGCGGGGACAGGGGGCGAAGCAATCAGCCCCAGCATTTT.

The chain recombines TRBV5-4 with TRBJ1-2; unclear D gene. There are 13 residues in the CDR3. CDR1 SGHNT and CDR2 YYREEE come from the germline V gene (reference sequence). The ends were cut back, 0 bases at V and 2 bases at J, with 5 bases in the middle. The CDR3 sequence: CASSLGANYGYTF. The CDR3, as DNA: TGTGCCAGCAGCTTGGGAGCGAACTATGGCTACACCTTC.

The chain's CDR3 is CASSFGGVLVDTQYF. The CDR3 DNA reads TGTGCCAGTAGTTTTGGGGGGGTGCTTGTGGATACGCAGTATTTT. The gene calls are TRBV19 and TRBJ2-3; 7 bases align to TRBD2. CDR1 and CDR2 (germline): LNHDA, SQIVND (reference sequence). The CDR3 is made up of 15 amino acids. J lost 6 bases, V lost 5 bases, and 11 bases had no gene match. Drawing the rest from reference TRBV19 and TRBJ2-3, the complete variable domain is DGGITQSPKYLFRKEGQNVTLSCEQNLNHDAMYWYRQDPGQGLRLIYYSQIVNDFQKGDIAEGYSVSREKKESFPLTVTSAQKNPTAFYLCASSFGGVLVDTQYFGPGTRLTVL.

This clone is a singleton in its sample. The chain carries TRBV6-6 and TRBJ1-1; 9 bases are a match to TRBD1. With 5 bases clipped from V and 4 bases from J, the junction kept 5 bases outside the gene matches. This CDR3 comprises 14 residues. Per the germline V gene, CDR1 is MNHNY and CDR2 is SVGAGI (reference sequence). The CDR3 coding sequence is TGTGCCAGCAGTCCAGGGACAGGGAGCACTGAAGCTTTCTTT. This gives the protein CASSPGTGSTEAFF.